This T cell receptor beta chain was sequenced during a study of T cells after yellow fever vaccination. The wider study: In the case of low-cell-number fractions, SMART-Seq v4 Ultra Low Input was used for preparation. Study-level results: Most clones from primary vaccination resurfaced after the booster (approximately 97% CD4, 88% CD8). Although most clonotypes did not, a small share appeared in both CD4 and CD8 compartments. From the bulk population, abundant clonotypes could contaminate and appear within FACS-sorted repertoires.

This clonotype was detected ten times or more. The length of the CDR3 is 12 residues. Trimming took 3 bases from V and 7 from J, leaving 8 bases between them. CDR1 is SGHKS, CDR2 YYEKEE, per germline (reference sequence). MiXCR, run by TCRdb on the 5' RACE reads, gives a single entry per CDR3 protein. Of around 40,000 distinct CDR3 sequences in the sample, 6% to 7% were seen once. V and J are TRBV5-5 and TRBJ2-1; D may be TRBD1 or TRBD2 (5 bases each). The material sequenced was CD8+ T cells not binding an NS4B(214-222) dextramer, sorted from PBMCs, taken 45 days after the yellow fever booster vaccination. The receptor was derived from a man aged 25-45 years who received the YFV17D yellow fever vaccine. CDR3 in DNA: TGTGCCAGCAGCTCCTGGGGGAATGAGCAGTTCTTC. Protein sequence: CASSSWGNEQFF.